The sequence of this T cell receptor beta chain was determined in a study of coeliac disease (dated by TCRdb to between 2021 and 2022). About the investigation overall: Coeliac patients were categorised as having newly diagnosed active disease, refractory coeliac disease type I, or disease controlled by a gluten-free diet. Next-generation sequencing of rearranged TRB and TRG CDR3 regions was used on small intestinal lymphocyte fractions taken from coeliac and non-coeliac patients. The aim was to characterise TR repertoires of small intestinal T cells in active, refractory type I and gluten-free-diet-treated coeliac disease. A total of some 30 patients took part in the full study: about 22 had serologically confirmed coeliac disease and 8 were controls with non-small intestinal disorders. TRB sequencing was successfully performed on samples from some 27 subjects, among which some 22 paired bulk unsorted intraepithelial and lamina propria cell samples were included. The paper's findings and limits, for the study overall: For the most part, TRB repertoires were private, with most amino acid sequences found in only one sample, and V-gene usage showed no significant difference across disease groups. Cross-contamination between compartments was possible, because separating intraepithelial cells from lamina propria cells did not produce high-purity fractions. Published gliadin-specific TRB sequences appeared in 9 of 18 coeliac lamina propria samples but only 1 of 6 controls. The authors judged the approach to be unsuitable for unbiased detection of gliadin-specific T cells, because gliadin-specific T cells are scarce and rarely shared between patients. Lower clonality than in controls was observed in the TRB and TRG repertoires of active coeliac intraepithelial and lamina propria samples, suggesting that diverse T cells were recruited.

This clone was found a few times. The antigen it recognizes is unknown. No base qualities exist here, and no much larger clone lies one base off it. Cells were frozen in aliquots of roughly 500,000 in DMSO/FBS in liquid nitrogen, and a single aliquot from each fraction was used for sequencing. All 30 or so patients in the study underwent endoscopy and small intestinal biopsy. Lamina propria cells were released by collagenase digestion of the biopsy tissue remaining after intraepithelial cell isolation. The Qiagen DNeasy blood extraction kit was used to extract genomic DNA from the frozen unsorted cell fractions. The library was made by the immunoSEQ multiplex PCR assay. Using reverse primers that targeted J gene segments together with forward primers that targeted V gene segments, the TR loci were amplified in a multiplexed PCR. The Illumina HiSeq System was used to sequence the amplified CDR3 regions. The study's processing was this. To strip out PCR and sequencing errors and collapse the data into unique sequences, a nearest-neighbour algorithm merged closely related reads. Repertoires were summarised in terms of clonality and T cell density, with T cell density defined as TR molecules per amount of genomic DNA input. CDR3 amino acid sequences present in at least 80% of unsorted samples were defined as public TRs, and these public TRs were then tested for differential abundance between coeliac and control samples. Every lamina propria sample was searched for matches to a list of about 200 published gliadin-specific TRB sequences. Differences in clonality and density between disease groups were tested by Kruskal-Wallis tests, followed by Dunn post-tests. Not all clones reach the TCRdb copy of this immuneACCESS table, which keeps in-frame sequences only. Checked studies attribute under half of the gap to unresolved V genes and leave the rest unexplained. V and J calls and clone size are those listed in that table; D and trimming were worked out from the DNA. The sample table contains about 5,000 clones; only one count was recorded for about 70% of them. Clones ranked in the top ten supply under 8% of the sample.

Sample: lymphocytes from the gut lamina propria. According to the study, the label for this sample's cell subset or site signals: lamina propria cell (LPC) fraction of small intestinal biopsy. The source is a man aged 18 to 30 with celiac disease on a gluten-free diet.

CDR3 protein: CASTSQTGNEQFF. The DNA sequence is TGTGCCAGCACCTCCCAGACGGGGAATGAGCAGTTCTTC. Recombination connected TRBV11-1 to TRBJ2-1, with TRBD2 tentatively as D gene (5 bases match). The CDR3, from cysteine to phenylalanine, totals 13 residues. CDR3 DNA is the only sequence kept; it has 39 bases, read in frame from the first base. CDR1 SGHAT and CDR2 FQDESV are derived from the germline V gene (reference sequence). Trimming removed 7 bases from V and 7 bases from J, leaving 14 bases between the germline ends.